This section outlines one T cell receptor beta chain sequence together with its context. The antigen remains unidentified. These data come from a study of blood T cells in healthy people across ages. General study points: Expanded clonotype shifts may have been confounded, as the donors had an unknown CMV status.

Using a J-beta primer mix together with a sample-barcoded 5' primer, a second PCR was run for roughly 7 to 11 cycles. Each cDNA molecule received a tag from a template-switch adaptor that had 12 random nucleotides. Every individual sample yielded 3 million or more paired-end reads (each containing CDR3). Using its own MiXCR run on the 5' RACE reads, TCRdb lists one record per CDR3 protein. Found here are hundreds of thousands of distinct CDR3 sequences, roughly 60% of them singletons; the top ten hold roughly 22%. The TCR was taken from a man between 25 and 39 years old in good health. Sequenced: blood.

Written as DNA, the CDR3 is TGTGCCAGCAGTTTATCGGGACAGTGGGGGAACACTGAAGCTTTCTTT. Protein sequence: CASSLSGQWGNTEAFF. The J gene is TRBJ1-1, the V gene TRBV12-3 or TRBV12-4; 7 nucleotides match TRBD1. V dropped 2 bases and J dropped 1; count of bases not matched to a gene: 7. CDR3 size: 16 residues.